Sequencing of this T cell receptor (beta chain) was carried out in a study of chemoradiotherapy in HPV16-positive cancers. Method: immunoSEQ multiplex PCR; TCRdb's copy keeps in-frame clones and lacks some. The data show roughly 2,300 clones, over 65% seen once. Germline V gene lookup returns CDR1 MNHEY and CDR2 SVGAGI. Deletions cut 5 bases from V and 4 bases from J, with 12 bases between. CDR3 size: 14 residues. The input for sequencing was tumor tissue, taken from a patient who underwent chemoradiotherapy. The receptor was isolated from a human donor with HPV-associated anogenital cancer. This rearrangement joins TRBV6-5 to TRBJ1-3; D might be TRBD1 (5 bases). The CDR3 DNA reads as TGTGCCAGCAGTACGACAGATTTCGGAAACACCATATATTTT. This codes for CASSTTDFGNTIYF.